This is a list of T cell receptor beta chains from one sample in a study of T cell responses to AZD1222 COVID-19 vaccine. Clones were sequenced by immunoSEQ multiplex PCR, and TCRdb holds only the in-frame ones, with some missing. Among 250,000 to 300,000 clones listed, about 94% were seen once. The sequencing here drew on peripheral blood, taken 28 days after the second AZD1222 dose. These receptors all stem from an adult who received the AZD1222 COVID-19 vaccine. CDR3s include the opening cysteine and the closing phenylalanine or tryptophan. A D gene is named only where the DNA matches it firmly. Clone size is stated in some rows and not others, as once, few, many or a class when expanded.

>16|NA|TRBV5-1|NA|TRBJ1-3
CASSLAMADSGNTIYF
TGCGCCAGCAGCTTGGCCATGGCCGACTCTGGAAACACCATATATTTT
>16|TRBD1|TRBV28|NA|TRBJ1-4
CASSFSRDRVLEKLFF
TGTGCCAGCAGTTTTTCCCGGGACAGGGTACTAGAAAAACTGTTTTTT
>14|NA|TRBV9|NA|TRBJ2-4
CASSVDGSGNIQYF
TGTGCCAGCAGCGTCGACGGGAGTGGAAACATTCAGTACTTC
>16|NA|TRBV4-1|NA|TRBJ1-3
CASSQDQGQDRNTIYF
TGCGCCAGCAGCCAAGATCAGGGTCAGGACCGAAACACCATATATTTT
>13|NA|TRBV19|NA|TRBJ2-5
CASSQGRLETQYF
TGTGCCAGTAGTCAGGGGCGGTTAGAGACCCAGTACTTC
>16|TRBD1|TRBV27|few|TRBJ1-6
CASSLSGTGWNSPLHF
TGTGCCAGCAGTTTATCCGGGACAGGGTGGAATTCACCCCTCCACTTT
>14|NA|TRBV28|NA|TRBJ2-7
CASSLDWQSYEQYF
TGTGCCAGCAGTTTAGATTGGCAGTCCTACGAGCAGTACTTC
>14|NA|TRBV2|NA|TRBJ2-3
CASIGTSSTDTQYF
TGTGCCAGCATAGGTACTTCAAGCACAGATACGCAGTATTTT
>13|NA|TRBV5-1|once|TRBJ1-5
CASSFDTNQPQHF
TGCGCCAGCAGCTTTGATACAAATCAGCCCCAGCATTTT
>17|TRBD2|TRBV6-4|NA|TRBJ2-1
CASSVRLAGGGYNEQFF
TGTGCCAGCAGTGTCCGACTAGCGGGAGGGGGATACAATGAGCAGTTCTTC
>15|TRBD1|TRBV18|NA|TRBJ1-2
CASTIGTGGAYGYTF
TGTGCCAGCACAATCGGGACAGGGGGCGCCTATGGCTACACCTTC
>15|TRBD1|TRBV5-6|NA|TRBJ2-7
CASRLNRDRAYEQYF
TGTGCCAGCAGGCTTAACCGGGACAGGGCGTACGAGCAGTACTTC
>14|NA|TRBV29-1|once|TRBJ2-7
CSAIAGQSTYEQYF
TGCAGCGCAATCGCGGGACAGTCAACCTACGAGCAGTACTTC
>18|NA|TRBV1|NA|TRBJ1-2
CTSSQRGTAGTGLAGYTF
TGCACCAGCAGCCAACGTGGGACCGCCGGGACAGGGTTGGCCGGCTACACCTTC
>16|NA|TRBV6-2/TRBV6-3|once|TRBJ2-7
CASSYFLGTGNYEQYF
TGTGCCAGCAGTTACTTTCTCGGAACAGGGAACTACGAGCAGTACTTC
>14|TRBD2|TRBV6-5|NA|TRBJ2-2
CAGRTSGGSGELFF
TGTGCCGGGAGGACTAGCGGGGGGTCCGGGGAGCTGTTTTTT
>14|NA|TRBV6-5|NA|TRBJ1-2
CASRQGWDGNGYTF
TGTGCCAGCAGACAAGGGTGGGACGGAAATGGCTACACCTTC
>12|NA|TRBV5-1|NA|TRBJ2-5
CASARGRETQYF
TGCGCCAGCGCGAGGGGTCGGGAGACCCAGTACTTC
>14|NA|TRBV7-3|NA|TRBJ2-1
CASSLTWTSNEQFF
TGTGCCAGCAGCTTAACGTGGACTTCCAATGAGCAGTTCTTC
>12|NA|TRBV7-2|once|TRBJ1-5
CASSLAAQPQHF
TGTGCCAGCAGCCTGGCGGCTCAGCCCCAGCATTTT
>14|TRBD1|TRBV3-1/TRBV3-2|once|TRBJ1-4
CASSQDGYRGSRFF
TGTGCCAGCAGCCAAGATGGCTACAGGGGTTCACGGTTTTTT
>12|NA|TRBV10-1|NA|TRBJ2-1
CASSEPGNEQFF
TGCGCCAGCAGTGAACCTGGTAATGAGCAGTTCTTC
>15|NA|TRBV7-2|NA|TRBJ2-6
CASSHTESGANVLTF
TGTGCCAGCAGCCACACAGAATCTGGGGCCAACGTCCTGACTTTC
>17|NA|TRBV7-9|NA|TRBJ1-3
CASSLAVETISGNTIYF
TGTGCCAGCAGCTTAGCGGTCGAGACGATCTCTGGAAACACCATATATTTT
>14|TRBD1|TRBV9|NA|TRBJ1-1
CASSRQGGSTEAFF
TGTGCCAGCAGCAGACAGGGAGGGAGCACTGAAGCTTTCTTT
>15|NA|TRBV6-1|NA|TRBJ1-2
CASSDPGGASYGYTF
TGTGCCAGCAGTGACCCCGGGGGGGCTTCATATGGCTACACCTTC
>13|NA|TRBV30|NA|TRBJ1-1
CAWSVGGAPEAFF
TGTGCCTGGAGTGTAGGGGGTGCGCCTGAAGCTTTCTTT
>13|NA|TRBV7-2|NA|TRBJ2-5
CASVMRGGETQYF
TGTGCCAGCGTCATGCGGGGCGGGGAGACCCAGTACTTC
>15|TRBD1|TRBV27|NA|TRBJ1-1
CASRRGQGLETEAFF
TGTGCCTCTAGGAGGGGACAGGGTTTAGAAACTGAAGCTTTCTTT
>15|NA|TRBV20-1|NA|TRBJ2-3
CSAGAWGESTDTQYF
TGCAGTGCTGGTGCTTGGGGGGAAAGCACAGATACGCAGTATTTT
>16|NA|TRBV28|NA|TRBJ1-5
CASSLLQSPRDQPQHF
TGTGCCAGCAGTTTGTTACAGTCCCCTCGGGATCAGCCCCAGCATTTT
>16|TRBD1|TRBV7-4|NA|TRBJ1-5
CASLSLRGCSNQPQHF
TGTGCCAGCCTCTCCCTCAGGGGGTGTAGCAATCAGCCCCAGCATTTT
>13|NA|TRBV29-1|NA|TRBJ1-4
CSVEGATNEKLFF
TGCAGCGTTGAGGGGGCCACTAATGAAAAACTGTTTTTT
>15|NA|TRBV5-1|once|TRBJ1-4
CASRATGTREEKLFF
TGCGCCAGCAGGGCTACCGGGACTAGAGAGGAAAAACTGTTTTTT
>13|NA|TRBV18|NA|TRBJ2-5
CASSPLYQETQYF
TGTGCCAGCTCACCATTATATCAAGAGACCCAGTACTTC
>16|NA|TRBV5-4|NA|TRBJ1-2
CASSLTRGTIGYGYTF
TGTGCCAGCAGCCTTACAAGGGGGACCATTGGGTATGGCTACACCTTC
>12|NA|TRBV5-5|NA|TRBJ1-2
CASSLAREGYTF
TGTGCCAGCAGCTTGGCCAGAGAAGGCTACACCTTC
>9|NA|TRBV12-1|NA|TRBJ1-5
CVGGRWGHF
TGCGTCGGAGGGAGGTGGGGGCATTTT
>11|NA|TRBV24-1|NA|TRBJ2-5
CATRQIGTQYF
TGTGCCACCAGGCAGATAGGGACCCAGTACTTC
>14|TRBD1|TRBV4-1|NA|TRBJ1-2
CASSQPGTAYGYTF
TGCGCCAGCAGCCAGCCCGGGACAGCTTATGGCTACACCTTC
>14|TRBD2|TRBV27|NA|TRBJ2-7
CASRGLAQGIEQYF
TGTGCCAGCAGGGGACTAGCGCAAGGCATCGAGCAGTACTTC
>17|NA|TRBV19|NA|TRBJ2-1
CASSRGHGVSSYNEQFF
TGTGCCAGTAGTAGGGGTCATGGGGTGAGCTCCTACAATGAGCAGTTCTTC
>11|NA|TRBV28|NA|TRBJ2-7
CATLWEYEQYF
TGTGCCACTCTATGGGAATACGAGCAGTACTTC
>17|NA|TRBV21-1|NA|TRBJ2-7
CASSKKRDRGHPYEQYF
TGTGCCAGCAGCAAAAAGCGGGACAGGGGGCACCCCTACGAGCAGTACTTC
>15|TRBD2|TRBV5-1|NA|TRBJ2-1
CASSNRLAGDPEQFF
TGCGCCAGCAGCAACCGACTAGCGGGGGATCCTGAGCAGTTCTTC
>15|NA|TRBV14|NA|TRBJ1-3
CASSQAGYSLNTIYF
TGTGCCAGCAGCCAAGCGGGGTATTCCCTAAACACCATATATTTT
>14|NA|TRBV5-1|NA|TRBJ1-3
CASSPGGAGNTIYF
TGCGCCAGCAGCCCGGGGGGAGCTGGAAACACCATATATTTT
>14|NA|TRBV6-6|NA|TRBJ2-5
CASSYDARPETQYF
TGTGCCAGCAGTTACGACGCTAGACCGGAGACCCAGTACTTC
>12|NA|TRBV6-5|once|TRBJ1-1
CASSDGPSEAFF
TGTGCCAGCAGCGATGGACCTAGCGAAGCTTTCTTT
>13|NA|TRBV15|NA|TRBJ2-7
CATSRDRGAGQYF
TGTGCCACCAGCAGAGATCGGGGGGCAGGACAGTACTTC
>11|NA|TRBV2|few|TRBJ2-5
CASRSGETQYF
TGTGCCAGCAGAAGCGGGGAGACCCAGTACTTC
>15|TRBD2|TRBV28|NA|TRBJ2-5
CASSLRLAGAETQYF
TGTGCCAGCAGTTTAAGGCTAGCGGGGGCGGAGACCCAGTACTTC
>15|TRBD1|TRBV4-1|NA|TRBJ2-7
CASSNPRDRGSEQYF
TGCGCCAGCAGCAACCCCCGGGACAGGGGAAGTGAGCAGTACTTC
>13|NA|TRBV3-1/TRBV3-2|NA|TRBJ1-1
CASSQAGNTEAFF
TGTGCCAGCAGCCAAGCGGGGAACACTGAAGCTTTCTTT
>15|TRBD2|TRBV30|NA|TRBJ2-3
CAWSRSGTPTDTQYF
TGTGCCTGGAGCCGTAGCGGGACTCCCACAGATACGCAGTATTTT
>12|NA|TRBV18|NA|TRBJ2-7
CASSPQPSEQYF
TGTGCCAGCTCACCGCAGCCTTCCGAGCAGTACTTC
>14|NA|TRBV6-5|NA|TRBJ2-6
CASRRTSGANVLTF
TGTGCCAGCCGCAGGACTTCTGGGGCCAACGTCCTGACTTTC
>11|NA|TRBV20-1|few|TRBJ1-2
CSEFSNYGYTF
TGCAGTGAATTTTCTAACTATGGCTACACCTTC
>14|TRBD1|TRBV3-1/TRBV3-2|NA|TRBJ2-1
CASTTGTGSYEQFF
TGTGCCAGCACCACCGGGACAGGGTCTTATGAGCAGTTCTTC
>15|TRBD1|TRBV10-3|NA|TRBJ2-1
CAISDLRGRPNEQFF
TGTGCCATCAGTGACCTCAGGGGGCGACCCAATGAGCAGTTCTTC